A selection of T cell receptor beta chains follows, all from one sample in a study of neurological immune-mediated disorders. TCRdb processed the 5' RACE reads anew with MiXCR; each CDR3 protein has one entry. The sample lists over 45,000 distinct CDR3 sequences; about 25% were seen once. Material for sequencing was PBMCs. These TCRs come from a woman between 65 and 79 years old in good health. Each CDR3 is given with its conserved first and last residue. The D gene is left open where the match is weak. Only some rows state a clone size, as once, few, many or a class for expanded clones.

>TRBV7-2|many|.|TRBJ1-2
CASSLPQDYGYTF
TGTGCCAGCAGCTTACCCCAAGACTATGGCTACACCTTC
>TRBV5-1|many|.|TRBJ1-1
CASSPGVGTEAFF
TGCGCCAGCAGCCCAGGGGTGGGGACTGAAGCTTTCTTT
>TRBV6-5|many|.|TRBJ1-5
CASSYQGDQPQHF
TGTGCCAGCAGTTATCAGGGCGACCAGCCCCAGCATTTT
>TRBV9|few|.|TRBJ2-3
CASSVEVATISDTQYF
TGTGCCAGCAGCGTAGAAGTAGCCACGATCTCAGATACGCAGTATTTT
>TRBV20-1|.|.|TRBJ1-1
CSARESAGKRGSEAFF
TGCAGTGCTAGAGAGTCAGCGGGTAAACGAGGCTCTGAAGCTTTCTTT
>TRBV12-3/TRBV12-4|many|.|TRBJ1-4
CASSFVTHGEEKLFF
TGTGCCAGCAGTTTTGTCACCCATGGGGAAGAAAAACTGTTTTTT
>TRBV7-8|.|.|TRBJ2-7
CASSLQGACYEHYF
TGTGCCAGCAGCTTGCAGGGAGCCTGCTACGAGCATTACTTC
>TRBV5-1|.|.|TRBJ2-3
CASSLAGLGDTDTQYF
TGCGCCAGCAGCTTGGCAGGGCTAGGGGATACAGATACGCAGTATTTT
>TRBV20-1|few|.|TRBJ2-7
CSARVPGRDYEQYF
TGCAGTGCTAGAGTCCCGGGGCGAGACTACGAGCAGTACTTC
>TRBV28|many|.|TRBJ1-3
CASSNLAGAGGNTIYF
TGTGCCAGCAGTAACCTAGCGGGGGCCGGCGGAAACACCATATATTTT
>TRBV5-1|many|.|TRBJ2-2
CASSLSPSGTGELFF
TGCGCCAGCAGCTTATCACCTAGTGGCACCGGGGAGCTGTTTTTT
>TRBV4-3|many|TRBD1|TRBJ2-2
CASSQAATGGRTGELFF
TGCGCCAGCAGCCAAGCCGCGACAGGGGGAAGAACCGGGGAGCTGTTTTTT
>TRBV10-3|.|TRBD2|TRBJ2-7
CASSKGLAGAGEQYF
TGTGCCAGCAGCAAGGGACTAGCGGGAGCGGGGGAGCAGTACTTC
>TRBV7-2|many|TRBD2|TRBJ2-1
CASSSPAGVTYNEQFF
TGTGCCAGCAGCTCCCCAGCGGGAGTCACGTACAATGAGCAGTTCTTC
>TRBV3-1|.|.|TRBJ2-2
CASSQVWNTGELFF
TGTGCCAGCAGCCAAGTATGGAACACCGGGGAGCTGTTTTTT
>TRBV7-8|.|.|TRBJ1-1
CASSLEGRNTEAFF
TGTGCCAGCAGCTTAGAGGGGCGGAACACTGAAGCTTTCTTT
>TRBV5-1|many|TRBD1|TRBJ2-2
CASSLTGQGRTGELFF
TGCGCCAGCAGCTTGACCGGACAGGGGAGAACCGGGGAGCTGTTTTTT
>TRBV5-1|many|.|TRBJ1-1
CASSLEGAEAFF
TGCGCCAGCAGCTTGGAGGGCGCTGAAGCTTTCTTT
>TRBV20-1|many|TRBD2|TRBJ2-3
CSARGTSGRDTQYF
TGCAGTGCTAGAGGGACTAGCGGGAGGGATACGCAGTATTTT
>TRBV20-1|many|TRBD2|TRBJ2-1
CSALALAGSNEQFF
TGCAGTGCTCTGGCCCTAGCGGGGAGCAATGAGCAGTTCTTC
>TRBV7-8|many|.|TRBJ2-1
CASSLGGWRVNEQFF
TGTGCCAGCAGCCTTGGGGGGTGGAGGGTTAATGAGCAGTTCTTC
>TRBV7-8|many|.|TRBJ2-7
CASRNDYEQYF
TGTGCCAGCCGGAATGACTACGAGCAGTACTTC
>TRBV5-1|many|.|TRBJ1-1
CASNIGPGRKDTEAFF
TGCGCCAGCAATATCGGACCCGGGCGGAAGGACACTGAAGCTTTCTTT
>TRBV5-1|many|TRBD1|TRBJ1-1
CASSLGQGGYTEAFF
TGCGCCAGCAGCTTGGGACAGGGAGGTTACACTGAAGCTTTCTTT
>TRBV30|.|.|TRBJ2-1
CASDRRGNEQFF
TGTGCCAGCGACAGGAGAGGCAATGAGCAGTTCTTC
>TRBV12-3/TRBV12-4|.|.|TRBJ2-3
CASGRNTQYF
TGTGCCAGCGGTAGGAATACGCAGTATTTT
>TRBV20-1|many|.|TRBJ2-5
CSARFPGGPGETQYF
TGCAGTGCTAGATTCCCCGGGGGGCCGGGAGAGACCCAGTACTTC
>TRBV12-3/TRBV12-4|many|TRBD1|TRBJ2-7
CASSARDRGGEQYF
TGTGCCAGCAGTGCGCGGGACAGGGGTGGGGAGCAGTACTTC
>TRBV28|.|.|TRBJ2-2
CASRRTGELFF
TGTGCCAGCAGGCGCACCGGGGAGCTGTTTTTT
>TRBV29-1|many|TRBD1|TRBJ2-7
CSPPETGKGDYEQYF
TGCAGTCCGCCCGAGACAGGGAAAGGCGACTACGAGCAGTACTTC
>TRBV20-1|many|.|TRBJ1-2
CSARAHPGQHQGYTF
TGCAGTGCTAGAGCTCACCCGGGCCAGCATCAAGGCTACACCTTC
>TRBV5-1|many|.|TRBJ2-7
CASSPQMVERAYEQYF
TGCGCCAGCAGCCCTCAGATGGTGGAGCGCGCCTACGAGCAGTACTTC
>TRBV5-4|.|.|TRBJ2-1
CASSLDSYEQFF
TGTGCCAGCAGCTTGGATAGCTATGAGCAGTTCTTC
>TRBV5-1|many|TRBD1|TRBJ2-7
CASSRGQGNYEQYF
TGCGCCAGCAGCAGGGGACAGGGGAATTACGAGCAGTACTTC
>TRBV11-2|many|.|TRBJ2-6
CASSSPRGRLAMGSGANVLTF
TGTGCCAGCAGCTCACCCCGGGGGAGGTTAGCGATGGGCTCTGGGGCCAACGTCCTGACTTTC
>TRBV5-4|many|TRBD2|TRBJ2-2
CASSLERDAGELFF
TGTGCCAGCAGCTTGGAGCGGGATGCCGGGGAGCTGTTTTTT
>TRBV6-5|many|.|TRBJ1-4
CASSLNNEKLFF
TGTGCCAGCAGCCTCAATAATGAAAAACTGTTTTTT
>TRBV5-1|.|.|TRBJ2-7
CASSLGGASREQYF
TGCGCCAGCAGCTTGGGGGGAGCCAGCCGCGAGCAGTACTTC
>TRBV9|many|.|TRBJ2-3
CASSVDPRTYLNPDTQYF
TGTGCCAGCAGCGTAGATCCCCGGACTTACCTAAACCCAGATACGCAGTATTTT
>TRBV5-1|.|TRBD2|TRBJ2-5
CASSLDGLARETQYF
TGCGCCAGCAGCTTGGACGGACTAGCGCGGGAGACCCAGTACTTC
>TRBV6-6|many|.|TRBJ2-5
CASSYWSGGSGTQYF
TGTGCCAGCAGTTACTGGTCAGGGGGGTCGGGGACCCAGTACTTC
>TRBV12-3/TRBV12-4|many|.|TRBJ1-4
CASQQGFNEKLFF
TGTGCCAGCCAACAGGGCTTTAATGAAAAACTGTTTTTT
>TRBV12-3/TRBV12-4|.|.|TRBJ1-1
CASSFYICSVKGYTEAFF
.
>TRBV5-1|many|TRBD2|TRBJ2-7
CASSFSGEYGEQYF
TGCGCCAGCAGCTTTAGCGGGGAGTATGGCGAGCAGTACTTC
>TRBV19|.|.|TRBJ1-5
CASSIRTDQPQHF
TGTGCCAGTAGTATTCGGACGGATCAGCCCCAGCATTTT